The 27 T cell receptor beta chains presented below share a single source sample, sequenced in a study of shared clonotypes between healthy human individuals. Some clones are missing from TCRdb's copy, which holds only in-frame ones; the method was immunoSEQ multiplex PCR. The table shows approximately 2.1 million clones, with approximately 93% occurring only once. The material sequenced was naive CD4+ T cells from PBMCs. Documented subset: CD45RA+ positively selected. These receptors were taken from a young man in good health. Some clones in this sample may be carry-over from other donors' samples.

V and J are TRBV4-1 and TRBJ1-1, with TRBD1 matching over 8 bases. The V and J ends lost 6 bases and 11 bases, in that order; junction bases with no gene match: 20. Germline CDR1 reads MGHRA; CDR2 reads YSYEKL. The CDR3 length is 16 residues. CDR3 nucleotides: TGCGCCAGCAGACAACAACTGGCAGGGGGCTTGAGTGGGGCTTTCTTT. This codes for CASRQQLAGGLSGAFF.

In DNA form, the CDR3 reads TGTGCCAGTAGTATTTCAGGGGGCGCGAGAGTGTCCACTGAAGCTTTCTTT. Protein: CASSISGGARVSTEAFF. This chain links TRBV19 with TRBJ1-1, with TRBD1 matching over 8 bases. Germline CDR1 LNHDA, CDR2 SQIVND (reference sequence). The CDR3 is made up of 17 amino acids. J was trimmed by 4 bases and V by 3 bases; bases with no gene match: 13.

CDR3 nucleotides: TGTGCCAGCAGTCGGACAGTCATGGGCGGCTACACCTTC. This encodes CASSRTVMGGYTF. V is TRBV4-2 and J is TRBJ1-2, with D perhaps TRBD1 (6 bases). The CDR3 has 13 residues. Germline V gene lookup returns CDR1 LGHNA and CDR2 YNFKEQ. V was clipped by 6 bases and J by 8 bases, with 16 bases between them.

The V call is TRBV19, the J call TRBJ2-2; 10 bases agree with TRBD2. This CDR3 contains 15 residues. J gave up 4 bases and V 7 bases, and 6 bases lay outside the gene matches. Germline V gene sequence: CDR1 LNHDA, CDR2 SQIVND (reference sequence). The CDR3 coding sequence is TGTGCCAGTATGAGCGGGAGGGCAATCACCGGGGAGCTGTTTTTT. It encodes CASMSGRAITGELFF.

V and J are TRBV28 and TRBJ2-1; 7 nucleotides match TRBD1. Germline CDR1 is MDHEN and CDR2 is SYDVKM. The CDR3 spans 16 residues. V gave up 6 bases and J gave up 0 bases; unmatched junction bases: 8. The chain's CDR3 is CASRDHRGGSYNEQFF. Written as DNA, the CDR3 is TGTGCCAGCAGGGACCACAGGGGCGGCTCCTACAATGAGCAGTTCTTC.

The chain employs TRBV11-1 and TRBJ2-1, with no clear D. Trimming pared 2 bases from V and 3 bases from J, leaving 11 bases between. Looked up from germline, CDR1 is SGHAT and CDR2 is FQDESV (reference sequence). The CDR3 is made up of 15 amino acids. The CDR3 sequence: CASSLIGRDYNEQFF. CDR3 in DNA: TGTGCCAGCAGCTTAATCGGACGAGACTACAATGAGCAGTTCTTC.

This clone has a single count. The CDR3 bases are TGTGCCAGGAGACAGGACTACTCCTACGAGCAGTACTTC. Translating gives CARRQDYSYEQYF. The chain couples TRBV6-4 to TRBJ2-7; either TRBD1 or TRBD2 may supply D (6 bases each). The V gene's germline CDR1 is MRHNA and CDR2 SNTAGT. CDR3 length: 13 residues. Trimming removed 9 bases from V and 0 bases from J, with 12 bases in between.

V is TRBV28 and J is TRBJ2-7; 7 bases line up with TRBD2. J gave up 6 bases and V 6 bases, and 14 bases lay outside the gene matches. The germline V gene has CDR1 MDHEN and CDR2 SYDVKM. The CDR3 length is 15 residues. The CDR3 DNA reads TGTGCCAGCAGCTTGAATCTTCGTGGGGGGGGCGAGCAGTACTTC. It codes for CASSLNLRGGGEQYF.

V and J are TRBV5-1 and TRBJ2-5; 14 positions match TRBD2. J lost 5 bases, V lost 7 bases, and 10 bases had no gene match. The CDR3 extends over 16 amino acids. CDR1 and CDR2 (germline): SGHRS, YFSETQ. This CDR3 reads CASWEARTSGRETQYF. For the CDR3, the DNA is TGCGCCAGCTGGGAAGCCCGGACTAGCGGGAGGGAGACCCAGTACTTC.

Turning to this clone: Other DNA sequences in this sample translate to the same CDR3. The rearrangement uses TRBV10-1 and TRBJ2-2; no firm D call. Germline loops: CDR1 WNHNN, CDR2 SYGVQD (reference sequence). This CDR3 has 13 amino acids. The V gene lost 2 bases and the J gene lost 4 bases, with 5 bases spanning the gap. CDR3 coding DNA: TGCGCCAGCAGTGAGGGCAGCACCGGGGAGCTGTTTTTT. It is translated as CASSEGSTGELFF.

This chain connects TRBV28 to TRBJ2-7; 8 positions agree with TRBD2. This CDR3 region has 15 residues. V shed 6 bases, J shed 1 base, and the junction held 8 bases outside the gene matches. From germline, CDR1 is MDHEN and CDR2 SYDVKM. CDR3 amino acids: CASSSGVAGSYEQYF. In DNA form, the CDR3 reads TGTGCCAGCAGCTCCGGGGTAGCGGGGTCCTACGAGCAGTACTTC. Full variable domain (outside the CDR3, taken from reference TRBV28 and TRBJ2-7): DVKVTQSSRYLVKRTGEKVFLECVQDMDHENMFWYRQDPGLGLRLIYFSYDVKMKEKGDIPEGYSVSREKKERFSLILESASTNQTSMYLCASSSGVAGSYEQYFGPGTRLTVT.

The chain uses TRBV7-2 and TRBJ1-1; 8 bases line up with TRBD1. Germline assignment: CDR1 SGHTA and CDR2 FQGNSA. The CDR3 has 18 amino acids. V was clipped by 2 bases and J by 0 bases; unmatched bases: 11. CDR3 region: CASSLREAGGPMNTEAFF. The CDR3 DNA sequence: TGTGCCAGCAGCTTAAGGGAGGCAGGGGGCCCTATGAACACTGAAGCTTTCTTT.

The chain is built from TRBV11-2 and TRBJ1-5, with 8 positions matching TRBD1. Unmatched junction bases numbered 5, after V lost 5 bases and J lost 2 bases. The CDR3 has 15 residues. In germline, CDR1 is SGHAT, CDR2 FQNNGV. DNA for the CDR3: TGTGCCAGCAGCACAGGGGGATCCGGCAATCAGCCCCAGCATTTT. As protein: CASSTGGSGNQPQHF.

V and J are TRBV7-2 and TRBJ2-3, with D perhaps matching TRBD1 or TRBD2 (5 bases each). Germline lookup yields CDR1 SGHTA and CDR2 FQGNSA. Trimming left V 2 bases short and J 0 bases short, with 12 bases between. This CDR3 comprises 16 residues. CDR3 in DNA: TGTGCCAGCAGCTTATCCGGGACCCCGAGCACAGATACGCAGTATTTT. Amino acids: CASSLSGTPSTDTQYF.

The chain carries TRBV28 and TRBJ1-4; D is uncertain. V dropped 8 bases and J dropped 5 bases, with 15 bases sitting between them. The CDR3 contains 14 residues. In germline, CDR1 is MDHEN, CDR2 SYDVKM. CDR3 coding DNA: TGTGCCAGCCAAATCCAGGTATCGAATGAAAAACTGTTTTTT. Translated, it gives CASQIQVSNEKLFF.

This chain uses TRBV6-5 with TRBJ2-2; the match to TRBD2 covers 11 bases. The CDR3 loop spans 15 amino acids. V lost 5 bases, J lost 6 bases, and 5 bases stayed unmatched. Germline assignment: CDR1 MNHEY and CDR2 SVGAGI. The CDR3 nucleotides are TGTGCCAGCAGTCTACTAGCGGGAGTGTCCGGGGAGCTGTTTTTT. As protein: CASSLLAGVSGELFF.

The rearrangement links TRBV29-1 to TRBJ2-2; weak D call: TRBD1 (5 bases). Trimming took 4 bases from V and 2 from J, leaving 11 bases between them. This CDR3 region has 14 residues. Germline CDR1 is SQVTM and CDR2 is ANQGSEA. The CDR3 loop reads CSVVPGKNTGELFF. The CDR3 region has the DNA TGCAGCGTTGTCCCAGGGAAAAACACCGGGGAGCTGTTTTTT.

The chain combines TRBV27 with TRBJ1-2; TRBD1 might be the D (5 bases). There are 14 residues in the CDR3. Germline CDR1 and CDR2: MNHEY and SMNVEV (reference sequence). With 2 bases removed from V and 7 bases from J, the gap between germline ends came to 14 bases. The DNA for the CDR3 is TGTGCCAGCAGTTTACAGGGATCCCGGACTGGCTACACCTTC. Amino acids: CASSLQGSRTGYTF.

This clone occurred a few times. The rearrangement uses TRBV2 and TRBJ1-1; TRBD1 matches 7 bases. Germline CDR1 and CDR2: SNHLY and FYNNEI. CDR3 size: 13 residues. V shed 7 bases, J shed 1 base, and the junction held 3 bases outside the gene matches. The CDR3 coding sequence is TGTGCCAGCAAGGGACAGTCGAACACTGAAGCTTTCTTT. It yields the protein CASKGQSNTEAFF.

V and J are TRBV11-3 and TRBJ2-2, with unresolved D. Germline V CDR1 and CDR2: SGHNT, YENEEA. The CDR3 is 13 amino acids. Trimming left V 5 bases short and J 4 bases short, with 8 bases between. DNA for the CDR3: TGTGCCAGCAGCATACGTGTCACCGGGGAGCTGTTTTTT. Its translation: CASSIRVTGELFF. Full variable domain (rest looked up from reference TRBV11-3 and TRBJ2-2): EAGVVQSPRYKIIEKKQPVAFWCNPISGHNTLYWYLQNLGQGPELLIRYENEEAVDDSQLPKDRFSAERLKGVDSTLKIQPAELGDSAVYLCASSIRVTGELFFGEGSRLTVL.

The chain links TRBV18 to TRBJ2-5, with 7 bases fitting TRBD1. Germline V gives CDR1 KGHSH, CDR2 LQKENI. The CDR3 length is 14 residues. The junction had 5 bases not matched to a gene; V was cut back by 4 bases and J by 3 bases. The CDR3 nucleotides are TGTGCCAGCTCACTCCTTGGGACAGAAGAGACCCAGTACTTC. This codes for CASSLLGTEETQYF.

This chain connects TRBV9 to TRBJ2-2; TRBD2 matches 10 bases. With V trimmed by 3 bases and J by 1 base, 12 bases remained unmatched. The germline gives CDR1 SGDLS, CDR2 YYNGEE. The length of the CDR3 is 19 residues. CDR3 residues: CASSGPSGSTSKNTGELFF. The CDR3 nucleotides are TGTGCCAGCAGCGGCCCTAGCGGGAGCACTTCTAAGAACACCGGGGAGCTGTTTTTT.

The gene calls are TRBV4-1 and TRBJ2-2; D perhaps matches TRBD2 (5 bases). CDR3 length equals 16 residues. Germline V CDR1 and CDR2: MGHRA, YSYEKL. Between the trimmed V and J ends, which lost 4 bases and 0 bases, there was a span of 12 bases. CDR3 in amino acids: CASSRGLFANTGELFF. CDR3 nucleotide sequence: TGCGCCAGCAGCCGAGGACTGTTCGCGAACACCGGGGAGCTGTTTTTT.

The V and J genes are TRBV29-1 and TRBJ2-4, with D hard to call. Germline V lookup: CDR1 SQVTM, CDR2 ANQGSEA. V was cut by 7 bases and J by 8 bases, with 9 bases left in between. The CDR3 runs 10 residues. CDR3 DNA: TGCAGCGGGGTTAGTGACATTCAGTACTTC. This codes for CSGVSDIQYF.

V gene TRBV10-3 combines with J gene TRBJ2-3, with 14 bases that match TRBD2. V lost 7 bases, J lost 3 bases, and 3 bases stayed unmatched. This CDR3 contains 15 residues. CDR1 ENHRY and CDR2 SYGVKD come from the germline V gene. The CDR3 DNA follows: TGTGCCATCATGACTAGCGGGAGGGCGACAGATACGCAGTATTTT. As protein: CAIMTSGRATDTQYF.

The chain uses TRBV12-5 and TRBJ2-1; no definite D call. The CDR3 consists of 15 residues. Germline V lookup: CDR1 LGHNT, CDR2 FRNRAP. The ends were cut back, 7 bases at V and 8 bases at J, with 21 bases in the middle. CDR3 sequence: CASAPLGQEGHEQFF. As DNA, the CDR3 is TGTGCTAGTGCCCCTCTGGGCCAAGAAGGCCATGAGCAGTTCTTC. Variable domain in full (rest from reference TRBV12-5 and TRBJ2-1): DARVTQTPRHKVTEMGQEVTMRCQPILGHNTVFWYRQTMMQGLELLAYFRNRAPLDDSGMPKDRFSAEMPDATLATLKIQPSEPRDSAVYFCASAPLGQEGHEQFFGPGTRLTVL.

This rearrangement joins TRBV28 to TRBJ2-1; either TRBD1 or TRBD2 may fit D (5 bases each). The CDR3 is 15 residues long. Trimming pared 2 bases from V and 5 bases from J, leaving 13 bases between. CDR1 and CDR2 from the germline V gene are MDHEN and SYDVKM. CDR3 region: CASSLGTLGHNEQFF. The CDR3 DNA is TGTGCCAGCAGTTTAGGGACGCTGGGGCACAATGAGCAGTTCTTC.